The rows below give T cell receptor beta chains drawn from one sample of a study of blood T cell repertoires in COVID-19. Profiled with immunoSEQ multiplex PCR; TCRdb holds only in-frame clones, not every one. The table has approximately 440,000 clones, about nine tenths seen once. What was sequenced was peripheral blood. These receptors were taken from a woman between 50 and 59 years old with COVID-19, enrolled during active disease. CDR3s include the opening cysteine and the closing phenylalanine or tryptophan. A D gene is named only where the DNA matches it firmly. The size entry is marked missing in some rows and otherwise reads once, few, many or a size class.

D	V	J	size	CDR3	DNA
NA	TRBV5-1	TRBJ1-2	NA	CASSLVAGANYGYTF	TGCGCCAGCAGCTTGGTTGCGGGAGCTAACTATGGCTACACCTTC
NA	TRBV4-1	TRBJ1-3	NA	CASSLQFLLNTIYF	TGCGCCAGCAGCCTTCAGTTTCTGTTAAACACCATATATTTT
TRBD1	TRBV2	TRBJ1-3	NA	CASKGTGGNTIYF	TGTGCCAGCAAGGGGACAGGTGGAAACACCATATATTTT
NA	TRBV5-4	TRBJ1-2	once	CASSFELNYGYTF	TGTGCCAGCAGCTTCGAGCTTAACTATGGCTACACCTTC
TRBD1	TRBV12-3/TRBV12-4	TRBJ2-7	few	CASSLGTGDEQYF	TGTGCCAGCAGTTTAGGAACAGGGGACGAGCAGTACTTC
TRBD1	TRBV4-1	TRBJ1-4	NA	CASSPTGVPEKLFF	TGCGCCAGCAGCCCGACAGGGGTCCCTGAAAAACTGTTTTTT
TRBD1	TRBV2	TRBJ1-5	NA	CASRGQNGQPQHF	TGTGCCAGCAGGGGACAGAATGGCCAGCCCCAGCATTTT
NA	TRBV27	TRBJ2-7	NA	CASSRAGSYEQYF	TGTGCCAGCAGTCGAGCGGGCTCCTACGAGCAGTACTTC
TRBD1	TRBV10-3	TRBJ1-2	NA	CAIGLTGEAYGYTF	TGTGCCATCGGACTGACAGGGGAGGCCTATGGCTACACCTTC
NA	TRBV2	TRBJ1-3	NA	CASSARGFNSGNTIYF	TGTGCCAGCAGTGCCCGGGGATTTAACTCTGGAAACACCATATATTTT
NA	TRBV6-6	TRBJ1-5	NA	CASSYSGGQNQPQHF	TGTGCCAGCAGTTACTCTGGAGGGCAGAATCAGCCCCAGCATTTT
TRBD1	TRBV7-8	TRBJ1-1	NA	CASSFYRGNTEAFF	TGTGCCAGCAGCTTTTACAGGGGGAACACTGAAGCTTTCTTT
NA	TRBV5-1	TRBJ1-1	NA	CASSSRGGTEAFF	TGCGCCAGCAGCTCCAGGGGTGGCACTGAAGCTTTCTTT
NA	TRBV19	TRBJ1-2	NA	CASSTQGSSYGYTF	TGTGCCAGTAGTACCCAGGGTTCAAGCTATGGCTACACCTTC
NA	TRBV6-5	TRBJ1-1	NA	CASTGTMNTEAFF	TGTGCCAGCACAGGAACCATGAACACTGAAGCTTTCTTT
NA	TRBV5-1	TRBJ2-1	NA	CASSEGQLNEQFF	TGCGCCAGCAGCGAAGGACAGCTCAATGAGCAGTTCTTC
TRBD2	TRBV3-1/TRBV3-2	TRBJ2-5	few	CASSLTGTSGGETQYF	TGTGCCAGCAGCCTAACAGGGACTAGCGGGGGAGAGACCCAGTACTTC
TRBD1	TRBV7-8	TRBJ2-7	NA	CASSSTGQGVIEQYF	TGTGCCAGCAGCTCCACGGGACAGGGGGTAATCGAGCAGTACTTC
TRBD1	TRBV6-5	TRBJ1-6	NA	CASSTGTGDSPLHF	TGTGCCAGCAGCACCGGGACAGGGGATTCACCCCTCCACTTT
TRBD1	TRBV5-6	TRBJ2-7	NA	CASSYFDRDPSYEQYF	TGTGCCAGCAGCTACTTCGACAGGGACCCTTCCTACGAGCAGTACTTC
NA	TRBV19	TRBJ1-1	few	CASSKGGPLMNTEAFF	TGTGCCAGTAGTAAGGGAGGACCCCTCATGAACACTGAAGCTTTCTTT
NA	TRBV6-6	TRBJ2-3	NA	CASSYGGTSTDTQYF	TGTGCCAGCAGTTACGGAGGGACCTCCACAGATACGCAGTATTTT
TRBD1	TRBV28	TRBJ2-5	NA	CASSPTGGVETQYF	TGTGCCAGCAGTCCAACAGGGGGCGTAGAGACCCAGTACTTC
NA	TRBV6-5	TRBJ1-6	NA	CASPPRGGSPLHF	TGTGCCAGTCCCCCCAGGGGAGGGTCACCCCTCCACTTT
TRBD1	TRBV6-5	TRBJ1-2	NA	CASSYIRGDNYGYTF	TGTGCCAGCAGTTACATCAGGGGGGACAACTATGGCTACACCTTC
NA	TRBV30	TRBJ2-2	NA	CASRLNGELFF	TGTGCCTCCCGACTTAACGGGGAGCTGTTTTTT
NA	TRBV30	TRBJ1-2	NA	CAWSSRTVYGYTF	TGTGCCTGGAGTTCTAGGACAGTCTATGGCTACACCTTC
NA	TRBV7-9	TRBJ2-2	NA	CASSLPQDTGELFF	TGTGCCAGCAGCTTACCGCAGGACACCGGGGAGCTGTTTTTT
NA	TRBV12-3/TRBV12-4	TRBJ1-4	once	CASSFGVEEKLFF	TGTGCCAGCAGTTTCGGGGTCGAAGAAAAACTGTTTTTT
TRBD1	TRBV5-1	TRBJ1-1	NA	CASSPDRGTEAFF	TGCGCCAGCAGCCCGGACAGGGGGACTGAAGCTTTCTTT
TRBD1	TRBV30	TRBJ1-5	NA	CAWSPAGTVDQPQHF	TGTGCCTGGAGTCCTGCGGGGACAGTTGATCAGCCCCAGCATTTT
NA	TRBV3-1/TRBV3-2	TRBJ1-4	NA	CASSHGSPNEKLFF	TGTGCCAGCAGCCATGGCTCCCCTAATGAAAAACTGTTTTTT
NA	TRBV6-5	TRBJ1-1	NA	CASSYSGGLNTEAFF	TGTGCCAGCAGTTACTCCGGGGGGCTGAACACTGAAGCTTTCTTT
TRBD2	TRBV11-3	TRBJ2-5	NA	CASSPGTSGLETQYF	TGTGCCAGCAGCCCGGGGACTAGCGGTTTGGAGACCCAGTACTTC
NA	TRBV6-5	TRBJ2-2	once	CATWGDGELFF	TGTGCCACCTGGGGGGACGGGGAGCTGTTTTTT
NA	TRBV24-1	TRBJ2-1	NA	CATSDPGLNEQFF	TGTGCCACCAGTGATCCAGGGTTGAATGAGCAGTTCTTC
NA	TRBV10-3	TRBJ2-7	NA	CAISTRDSNPLEQYF	TGTGCCATCAGTACGAGGGACTCAAACCCTCTCGAGCAGTACTTC
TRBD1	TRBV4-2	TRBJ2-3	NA	CASSQGGQGHEGTDTQYF	TGTGCCAGCAGCCAAGGCGGACAGGGCCACGAGGGGACAGATACGCAGTATTTT
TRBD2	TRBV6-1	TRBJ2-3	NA	CASSEFGGGASDTQYF	TGTGCCAGCAGTGAATTCGGCGGGGGGGCGTCAGATACGCAGTATTTT
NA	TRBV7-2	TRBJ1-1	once	CASSPDSYKAEAFF	TGTGCCAGCAGCCCCGACAGTTACAAGGCTGAAGCTTTCTTT